This T cell receptor (beta chain) was sequenced in a study of blood T cells in healthy people across ages. Alongside a J-beta primer mix, a sample-barcoded 5' primer served in a second PCR lasting roughly 6 to 12 cycles. Each cDNA molecule received a tag from a template-switch adaptor that had 12 random nucleotides. TCRdb re-called the 5' RACE reads through MiXCR, storing one row per CDR3 protein. The data contain about 1.4 million distinct CDR3 sequences, around 59% of them singletons. V was clipped by 8 bases and J by 0 bases, with 12 bases between them. CDR3 length equals 13 residues. CDR1 SQVTM and CDR2 ANQGSEA come from the germline V gene. The authors drew around 9.3 milliliters of peripheral blood from each donor.

Source material: blood. This TCR derives from a man aged 18-30 years in good health. The gene calls are TRBV29-1 and TRBJ2-3; D might be TRBD2 (6 bases). CDR3 in amino acids: CSPLAISTDTQYF. The CDR3 DNA reads TGCAGCCCTCTAGCGATCAGCACAGATACGCAGTATTTT.